This T cell receptor (beta chain) was sequenced in a study of blood T cell repertoires in COVID-19. Study-wide background: PBMCs, B-cell-depleted T cells, or T cells were the source of the cDNA or gDNA that made up the material.

In the study's own analysis: Amplification from reference gene primers served as the basis for estimated nucleated cell counts. The assay was immunoSEQ multiplex PCR, and TCRdb's table has in-frame clones only and misses some. That table supplies the V and J calls and clone size; D and trimming were determined from the DNA. The repertoire has roughly 250,000 clones, under 95% of them found once; the top ten carry less than 2.5%. Allocation to cohorts depended on clinical history reported by the participants. Two negative PCRs, clearance, or symptom resolution characterized the recovered Cohort 3 donors. Germline V gene data show CDR1 as SGHTA and CDR2 as FQGNSA. This CDR3 region has 12 residues. V lost 5 bases and J 0 bases, leaving 3 bases between the germline ends.

The chain employs TRBV7-2 and TRBJ2-3; the D is unclear. This TCR came from a woman younger than 35 who had recovered from COVID-19. Input material: PBMCs or T cells enriched from blood (not recorded which). CDR3 region: CASSPSTDTQYF. In DNA, the CDR3 is TGTGCCAGCAGCCCTAGCACAGATACGCAGTATTTT.